This paragraph covers one TCR beta chain sequence. Using immunoSEQ multiplex PCR, the repertoire was profiled, and TCRdb retains in-frame clones only, with some absent. This table has about 120,000 clones, 75% to 90% appearing once. This sample is part of a study of blood T cell repertoires in COVID-19. Germline assignment: CDR1 MNHNY and CDR2 SVGAGI (reference sequence). This CDR3 has 15 amino acids. V dropped 8 bases and J dropped 5; count of bases not matched to a gene: 9. The J gene is TRBJ1-6, the V gene TRBV6-6; the match to TRBD1 covers 7 bases. Sequencing was carried out using peripheral blood. The source of this sequence is a woman aged 65 to 85 with acute or convalescent COVID-19. The CDR3 loop is CASVATGQNNSPLHF. For the CDR3, the DNA is TGTGCCAGCGTAGCCACGGGACAGAATAATTCACCCCTCCACTTT.